This T cell receptor (beta chain) is from a study of T-cell reconstitution after alpha-beta-depleted transplantation in children. Unique molecular identifiers were incorporated into the prepared TCRbeta library. Each CDR3 protein is one row after TCRdb ran MiXCR on the PCR reads. Of over 550,000 distinct CDR3 sequences in the sample, more than 9% are singletons; the top ten hold about 4.2%. Germline V gene lookup returns CDR1 DFQATT and CDR2 SNEGSKA (reference sequence). The V gene lost 5 bases and the J gene lost 8 bases, with 19 bases spanning the gap. The CDR3 contains 14 residues. This TCR was sampled from a human donor who donated a stem cell graft to a child with acute myeloid leukemia. The material was PBMCs from the stem cell graft donor, obtained from the stem cell graft. The chain is built from TRBV20-1 and TRBJ2-1; weak D call: TRBD1 (6 bases). CDR3 coding DNA: TGCAGTGCTTTGAACAGGGCGGCACGTGATGAGCAGTTCTTC. Amino acids: CSALNRAARDEQFF.